The source of this TCR beta chain is a study of T cells after yellow fever vaccination. As for the study in general: Fractions of low cell number were prepared using SMART-Seq v4 Ultra Low Input. Findings and limits, study-wide: Clonotype sharing between CD4 and CD8 compartments was small.

Template-switching 5'RACE yielded the TCR cDNA; a universal primer site and UMIs were added in the process. TCRdb redid the calling of the 5' RACE reads with MiXCR, one entry per CDR3 protein. The table includes about 240,000 distinct CDR3 sequences, about 7% detected once. This clonotype has only a few counts. The antigen is unknown. The germline V and J ends were trimmed by 6 bases and 8 bases, with 16 bases remaining between them. The length of the CDR3 is 13 residues. CDR1 DFQATT and CDR2 SNEGSKA come from the germline V gene (reference sequence). The J gene is TRBJ1-4, the V gene TRBV20-1, with D possibly being TRBD1 (6 bases). The specimen comprised CD4+ T cells sorted from PBMCs, sampled 15 days after the yellow fever booster vaccination. The sequence was obtained from a man aged 25-40 years who received the YFV17D yellow fever vaccine. CDR3 DNA: TGCAGTGCCCCGTCAGGGGCCTCCGAAAAACTGTTTTTT. Amino acids: CSAPSGASEKLFF.